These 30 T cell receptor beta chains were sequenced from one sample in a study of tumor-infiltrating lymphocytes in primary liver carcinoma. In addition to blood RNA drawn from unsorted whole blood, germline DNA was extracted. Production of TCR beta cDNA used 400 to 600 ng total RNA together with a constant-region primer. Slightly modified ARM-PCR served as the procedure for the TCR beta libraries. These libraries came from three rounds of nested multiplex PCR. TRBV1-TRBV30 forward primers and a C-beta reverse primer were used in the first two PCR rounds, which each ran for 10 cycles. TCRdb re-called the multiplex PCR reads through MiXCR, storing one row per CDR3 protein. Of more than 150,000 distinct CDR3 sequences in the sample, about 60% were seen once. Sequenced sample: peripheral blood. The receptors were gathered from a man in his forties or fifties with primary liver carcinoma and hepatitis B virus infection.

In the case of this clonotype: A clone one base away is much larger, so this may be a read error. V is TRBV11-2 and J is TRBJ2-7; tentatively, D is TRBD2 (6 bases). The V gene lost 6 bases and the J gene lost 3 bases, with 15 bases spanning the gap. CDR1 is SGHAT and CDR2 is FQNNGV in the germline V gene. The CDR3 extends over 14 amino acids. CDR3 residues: CASSSELAVYEQYF. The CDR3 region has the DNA TGTGCCAGCAGTTCGGAACTAGCTGTCTACGAGCAGTACTTC.

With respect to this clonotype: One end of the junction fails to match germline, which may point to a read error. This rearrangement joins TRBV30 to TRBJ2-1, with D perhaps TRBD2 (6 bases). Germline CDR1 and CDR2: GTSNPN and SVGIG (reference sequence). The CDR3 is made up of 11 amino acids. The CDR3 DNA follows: TGTTCCTGGAGCGGGCAGAATGAGCAGTTCTTC. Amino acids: CSWSGQNEQFF. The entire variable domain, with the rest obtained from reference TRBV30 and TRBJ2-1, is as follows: SQTIHQWPATLVQPVGSPLSLECTVEGTSNPNLYWYRQAAGRGLQLLFYSVGIGQISSEVPQNLSASRPQDRQFILSSKKLLLSDSGFYLCSWSGQNEQFFGPGTRLTVL.

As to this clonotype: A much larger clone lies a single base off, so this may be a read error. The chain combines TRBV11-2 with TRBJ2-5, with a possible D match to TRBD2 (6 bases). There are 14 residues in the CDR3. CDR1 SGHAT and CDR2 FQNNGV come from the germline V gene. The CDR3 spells CTSSPGLQAETQYF. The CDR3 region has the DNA TGTACCAGCAGCCCGGGACTTCAGGCCGAGACCCAGTACTTC.

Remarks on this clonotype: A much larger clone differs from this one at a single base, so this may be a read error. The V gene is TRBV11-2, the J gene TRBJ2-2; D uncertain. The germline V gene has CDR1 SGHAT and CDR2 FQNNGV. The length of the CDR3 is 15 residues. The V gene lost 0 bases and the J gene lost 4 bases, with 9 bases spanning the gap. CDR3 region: CASSLDPVITGELFF. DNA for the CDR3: TGTGCCAGCAGCTTAGATCCAGTGATCACCGGGGAGCTGTTTTTT. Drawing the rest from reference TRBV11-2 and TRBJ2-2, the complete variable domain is EAGVAQSPRYKIIEKRQSVAFWCNPISGHATLYWYQQILGQGPKLLIQFQNNGVVDDSQLPKDRFSAERLKGVDSTLKIQPAKLEDSAVYLCASSLDPVITGELFFGEGSRLTVL.

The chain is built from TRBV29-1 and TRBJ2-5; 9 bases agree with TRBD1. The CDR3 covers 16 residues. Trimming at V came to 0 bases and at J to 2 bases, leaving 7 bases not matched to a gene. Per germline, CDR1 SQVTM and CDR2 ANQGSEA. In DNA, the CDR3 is TGCAGCGTTGAAGACCCGGGACAGGGACATCAAGAGACCCAGTACTTC. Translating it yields CSVEDPGQGHQETQYF.

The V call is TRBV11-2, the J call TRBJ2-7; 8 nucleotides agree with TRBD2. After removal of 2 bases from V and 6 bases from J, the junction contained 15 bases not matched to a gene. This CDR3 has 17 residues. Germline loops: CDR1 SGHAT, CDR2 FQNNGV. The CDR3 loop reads CASSLIGGLAGASEQYF. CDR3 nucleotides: TGTGCCAGCAGCTTAATTGGTGGTCTAGCGGGCGCTAGCGAGCAGTACTTC. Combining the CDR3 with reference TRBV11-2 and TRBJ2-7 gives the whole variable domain EAGVAQSPRYKIIEKRQSVAFWCNPISGHATLYWYQQILGQGPKLLIQFQNNGVVDDSQLPKDRFSAERLKGVDSTLKIQPAKLEDSAVYLCASSLIGGLAGASEQYFGPGTRLTVT.

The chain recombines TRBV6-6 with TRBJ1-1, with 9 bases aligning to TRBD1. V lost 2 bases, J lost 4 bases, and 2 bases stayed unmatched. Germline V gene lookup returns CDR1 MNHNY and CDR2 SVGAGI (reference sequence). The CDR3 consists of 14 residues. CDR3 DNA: TGTGCCAGCAGTTACCTGACAGGGGGCACTGAAGCTTTCTTT. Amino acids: CASSYLTGGTEAFF.

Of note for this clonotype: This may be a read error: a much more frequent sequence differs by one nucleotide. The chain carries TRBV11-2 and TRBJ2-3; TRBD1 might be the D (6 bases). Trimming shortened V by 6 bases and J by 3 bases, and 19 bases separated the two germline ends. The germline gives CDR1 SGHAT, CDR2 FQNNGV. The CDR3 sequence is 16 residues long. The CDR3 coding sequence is TGTGCCAGCAGTCCTCTACAGGGTGTGAGAACAGATACGCAGTATTTT. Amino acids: CASSPLQGVRTDTQYF.

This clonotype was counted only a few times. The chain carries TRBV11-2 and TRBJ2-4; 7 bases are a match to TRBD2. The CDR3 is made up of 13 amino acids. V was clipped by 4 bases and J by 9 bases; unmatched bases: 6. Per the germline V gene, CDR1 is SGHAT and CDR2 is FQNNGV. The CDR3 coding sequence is TGTGCCAGCAGCTCTGGGGGGGGGGGCATTCAGTACTTC. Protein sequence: CASSSGGGGIQYF.

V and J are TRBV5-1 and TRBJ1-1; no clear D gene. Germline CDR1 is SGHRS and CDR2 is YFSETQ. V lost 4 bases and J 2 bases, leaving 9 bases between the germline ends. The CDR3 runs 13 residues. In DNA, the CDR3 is TGCGCCAGCAGCACACAGATTAACACTGAAGCTTTCTTT. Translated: CASSTQINTEAFF.

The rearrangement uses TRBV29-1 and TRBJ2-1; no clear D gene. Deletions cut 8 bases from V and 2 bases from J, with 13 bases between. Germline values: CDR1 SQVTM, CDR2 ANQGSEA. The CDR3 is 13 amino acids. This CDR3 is CSFGPRAYNEQFF. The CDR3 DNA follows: TGCAGCTTTGGCCCAAGAGCCTACAATGAGCAGTTCTTC.

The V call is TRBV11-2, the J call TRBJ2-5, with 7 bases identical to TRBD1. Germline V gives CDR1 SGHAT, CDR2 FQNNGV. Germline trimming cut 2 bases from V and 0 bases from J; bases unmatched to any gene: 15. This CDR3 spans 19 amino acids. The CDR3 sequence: CASSLRIPQDRSHQETQYF. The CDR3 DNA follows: TGTGCCAGCAGCTTAAGAATACCACAGGACAGGTCGCACCAAGAGACCCAGTACTTC.

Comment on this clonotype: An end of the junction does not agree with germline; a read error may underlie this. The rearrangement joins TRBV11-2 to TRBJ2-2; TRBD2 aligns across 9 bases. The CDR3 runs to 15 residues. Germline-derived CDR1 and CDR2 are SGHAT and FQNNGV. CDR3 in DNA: TGTGTCAGCAGCTTGACTAGCGGAATCACCGGGAAGCTGTTTTTT. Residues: CVSSLTSGITGKLFF.

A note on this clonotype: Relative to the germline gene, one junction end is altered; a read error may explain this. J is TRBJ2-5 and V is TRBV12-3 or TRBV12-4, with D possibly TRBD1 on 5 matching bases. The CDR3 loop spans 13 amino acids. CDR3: CTSSLQDQETQYF. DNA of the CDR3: TGTACCAGCAGTTTACAGGACCAAGAGACCCAGTACTTC.

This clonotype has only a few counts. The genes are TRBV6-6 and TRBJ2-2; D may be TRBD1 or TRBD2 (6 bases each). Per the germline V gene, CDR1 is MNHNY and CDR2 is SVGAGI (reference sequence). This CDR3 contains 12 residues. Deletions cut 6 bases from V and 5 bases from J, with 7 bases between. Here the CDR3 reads CASRGGTGELFF. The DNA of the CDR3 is TGTGCCAGCAGAGGGGGGACCGGGGAGCTGTTTTTT.

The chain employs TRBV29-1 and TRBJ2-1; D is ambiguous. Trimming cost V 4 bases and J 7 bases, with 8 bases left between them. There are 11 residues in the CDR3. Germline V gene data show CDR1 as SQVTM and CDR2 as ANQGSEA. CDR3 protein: CSVVPGNEQFF. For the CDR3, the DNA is TGCAGCGTTGTACCGGGTAATGAGCAGTTCTTC.

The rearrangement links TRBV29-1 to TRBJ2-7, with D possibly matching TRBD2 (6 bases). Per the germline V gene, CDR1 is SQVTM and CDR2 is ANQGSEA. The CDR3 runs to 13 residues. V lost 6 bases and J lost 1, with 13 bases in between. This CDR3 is CSVEGFPSYEQYF. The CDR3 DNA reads TGCAGCGTGGAGGGGTTCCCGTCCTACGAGCAGTACTTC.

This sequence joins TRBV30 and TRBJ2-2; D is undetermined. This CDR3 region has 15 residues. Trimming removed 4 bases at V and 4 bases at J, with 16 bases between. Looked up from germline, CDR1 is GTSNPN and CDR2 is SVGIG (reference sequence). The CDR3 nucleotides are TGTGCCTGGAATGTAGGTTGCCTCTCCACCGGGGAGCTGTTTTTT. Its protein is CAWNVGCLSTGELFF.

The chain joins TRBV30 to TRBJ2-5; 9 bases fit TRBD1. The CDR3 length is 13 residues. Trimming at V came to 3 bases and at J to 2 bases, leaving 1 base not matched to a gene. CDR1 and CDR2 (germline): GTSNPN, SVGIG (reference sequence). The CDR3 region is CAWRDRGQETQYF. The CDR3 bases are TGTGCCTGGAGGGACAGGGGTCAAGAGACCCAGTACTTC.

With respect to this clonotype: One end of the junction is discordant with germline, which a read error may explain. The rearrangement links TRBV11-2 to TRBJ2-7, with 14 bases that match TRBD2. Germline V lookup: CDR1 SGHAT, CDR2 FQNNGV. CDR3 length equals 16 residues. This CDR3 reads CASSLSGTSGRGVQYF. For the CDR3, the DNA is TGCGCCAGCAGCTTATCAGGGACTAGCGGGAGAGGTGTGCAGTACTTC.

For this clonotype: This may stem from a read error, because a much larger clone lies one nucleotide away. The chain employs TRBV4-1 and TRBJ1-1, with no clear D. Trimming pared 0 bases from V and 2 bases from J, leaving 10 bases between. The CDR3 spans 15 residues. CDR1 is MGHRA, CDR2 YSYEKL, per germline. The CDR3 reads CASSQDYSANTEAFF. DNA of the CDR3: TGCGCCAGCAGCCAAGATTACTCAGCTAACACTGAAGCTTTCTTT.

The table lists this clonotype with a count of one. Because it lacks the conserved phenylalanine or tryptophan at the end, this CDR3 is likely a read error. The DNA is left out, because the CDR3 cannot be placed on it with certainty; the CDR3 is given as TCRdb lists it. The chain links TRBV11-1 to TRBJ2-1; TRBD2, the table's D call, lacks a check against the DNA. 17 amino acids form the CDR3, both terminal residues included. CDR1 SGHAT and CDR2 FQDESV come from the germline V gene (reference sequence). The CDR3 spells CASSLGLAGEVDSERFL.

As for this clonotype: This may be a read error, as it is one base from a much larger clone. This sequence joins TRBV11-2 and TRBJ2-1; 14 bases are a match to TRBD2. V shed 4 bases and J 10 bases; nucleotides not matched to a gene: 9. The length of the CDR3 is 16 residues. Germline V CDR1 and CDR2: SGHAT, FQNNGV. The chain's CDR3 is CASSSLTSGRAGEQFF. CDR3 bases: TGTGCCAGCAGCTCACTGACTAGCGGGAGGGCGGGGGAGCAGTTCTTC.

The CDR3 nucleotides are TGTGCCAGCAGCTTATCTCTGGCTGAGACCCAGTACTTC. Translated: CASSLSLAETQYF. V usage is TRBV11-2 and J usage is TRBJ2-5; no clear D. CDR1 and CDR2 (germline): SGHAT, FQNNGV. Trimming stripped 2 bases from V and 5 bases from J, with 9 bases between. CDR3 length: 13 residues.

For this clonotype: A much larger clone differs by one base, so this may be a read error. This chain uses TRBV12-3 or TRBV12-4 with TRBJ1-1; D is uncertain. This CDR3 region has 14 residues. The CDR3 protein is CASTLDPSAAETFF. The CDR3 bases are TGTGCCAGCACCCTTGACCCATCGGCGGCTGAAACTTTCTTT.

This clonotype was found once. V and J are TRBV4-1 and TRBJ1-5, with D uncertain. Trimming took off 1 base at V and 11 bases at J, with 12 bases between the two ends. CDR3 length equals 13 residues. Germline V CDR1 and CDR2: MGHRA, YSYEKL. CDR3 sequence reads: CASSQGISQSQHF. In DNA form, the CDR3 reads TGCGCCAGCAGCCAAGGCATCAGCCAGTCCCAGCATTTT.

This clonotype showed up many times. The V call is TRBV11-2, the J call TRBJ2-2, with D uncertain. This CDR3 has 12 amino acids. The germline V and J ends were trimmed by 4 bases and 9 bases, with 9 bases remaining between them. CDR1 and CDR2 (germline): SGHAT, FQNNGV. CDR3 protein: CASSSPSRELFF. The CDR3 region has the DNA TGTGCCAGCAGCTCCCCATCAAGGGAGCTGTTTTTT. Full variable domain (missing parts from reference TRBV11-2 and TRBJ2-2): EAGVAQSPRYKIIEKRQSVAFWCNPISGHATLYWYQQILGQGPKLLIQFQNNGVVDDSQLPKDRFSAERLKGVDSTLKIQPAKLEDSAVYLCASSSPSRELFFGEGSRLTVL.

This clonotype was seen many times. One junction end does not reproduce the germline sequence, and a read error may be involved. CDR3 bases: TGTGCCAGCAGCTTAAGTGGTAGCACAGATACGCGGTATTTT. Translating it yields CASSLSGSTDTRYF. The rearrangement uses TRBV11-2 and TRBJ2-3; D gene uncertain. The CDR3 is made up of 14 amino acids. Germline loops: CDR1 SGHAT, CDR2 FQNNGV.

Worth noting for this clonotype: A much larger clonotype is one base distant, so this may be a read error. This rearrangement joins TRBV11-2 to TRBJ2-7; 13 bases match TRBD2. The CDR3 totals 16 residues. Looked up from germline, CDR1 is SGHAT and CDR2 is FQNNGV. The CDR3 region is CVNSLDWTSGSYEQYF. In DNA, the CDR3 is TGTGTCAACAGCTTGGACTGGACTAGCGGGAGCTACGAGCAGTACTTC.

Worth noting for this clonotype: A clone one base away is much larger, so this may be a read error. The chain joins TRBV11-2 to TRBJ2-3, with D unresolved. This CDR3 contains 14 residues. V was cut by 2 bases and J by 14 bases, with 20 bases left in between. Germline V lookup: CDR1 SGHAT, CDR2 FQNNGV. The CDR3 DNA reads TGTGCCAGCAGCTTAAGTGGTAGCACAGATATGCGGTATTTT. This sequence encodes CASSLSGSTDMRYF.